The 15 T cell receptor beta chains given below trace back to one sample, sequenced in a study of cytomegalovirus exposure and HLA in healthy donors. PCR involved 60 Vbeta and 13 Jbeta primers. Repertoires were generated with immunoSEQ multiplex PCR, while TCRdb's copy carries only in-frame clones and drops some. The specimen's table records some 200,000 clones. Input material: PBMCs. Source of these receptors: a girl aged 2 to 10 in good health and CMV-seropositive.

The chain links TRBV7-6 to TRBJ2-7; 9 nucleotides line up with TRBD1. Trimming at V came to 2 bases and at J to 0 bases, leaving 5 bases not matched to a gene. The germline gives CDR1 SGHVS, CDR2 FNYEAQ. This CDR3 spans 16 amino acids. CDR3 protein: CASSLRLTGGSYEQYF. The CDR3 DNA sequence: TGTGCCAGCAGCTTAAGGTTGACAGGGGGCTCCTACGAGCAGTACTTC.

The V gene is TRBV29-1, the J gene TRBJ1-1; 8 bases map to TRBD1. The ends lost 7 bases at V and 7 bases at J; junction bases unmatched: 8. CDR3 length equals 12 residues. CDR1 is SQVTM and CDR2 is ANQGSEA in the germline V gene. The CDR3, as DNA: TGCAGCGCCTTAAAGGACAGGGATGAAGCTTTCTTT. Its translation: CSALKDRDEAFF.

The chain uses TRBV29-1 and TRBJ2-1; no definite D call. The germline gives CDR1 SQVTM, CDR2 ANQGSEA. The CDR3 extends over 12 amino acids. V dropped 4 bases and J dropped 6 bases, with 10 bases sitting between them. The CDR3 DNA is TGCAGCGTTGCCGGGTCGGTCAATGAGCAGTTCTTC. It is translated as CSVAGSVNEQFF.

This chain uses TRBV20-1 with TRBJ2-1; unclear D gene. Trimming removed 6 bases from V and 8 bases from J, with 11 bases in between. This CDR3 is built from 11 residues. Germline V lookup: CDR1 DFQATT, CDR2 SNEGSKA (reference sequence). The CDR3: CSATPFHEQFF. The CDR3 coding sequence is TGCAGTGCGACTCCCTTCCATGAGCAGTTCTTC.

The V and J genes are TRBV6-1 and TRBJ2-7; 8 bases are a match to TRBD1. Germline V gene data show CDR1 as MNHNS and CDR2 as SASEGT. V lost 1 base, J lost 4 bases, and 6 bases stayed unmatched. The CDR3 runs to 15 residues. In DNA, the CDR3 is TGTGCCAGCAGTGAAGGGGAGACAGGGGTGTACGAGCAGTACTTC. It specifies CASSEGETGVYEQYF.

The gene calls are TRBV6-4 and TRBJ2-1, with TRBD2 identical over 10 bases. The germline V gene encodes CDR1 MRHNA and CDR2 SNTAGT. Trimming cost V 4 bases and J 6 bases; bases outside gene matches: 6. The CDR3 sequence is 15 residues long. The CDR3 loop is CASSAGTSASNEQFF. CDR3 DNA sequence: TGTGCCAGCAGTGCCGGGACTAGCGCAAGCAATGAGCAGTTCTTC.

The V and J genes are TRBV27 and TRBJ2-2; D might be TRBD1 (6 bases). This CDR3 comprises 16 residues. The V end lost 3 bases, the J end lost 0 bases, and 11 bases lay between the germline ends. The germline gives CDR1 MNHEY, CDR2 SMNVEV (reference sequence). CDR3 protein: CASSLQTGANTGELFF. The CDR3 DNA sequence: TGTGCCAGCAGTTTGCAGACAGGAGCGAACACCGGGGAGCTGTTTTTT.

The CDR3 sequence is CASTTGQGAYEQYF. CDR3 nucleotides: TGTGCCAGCACCACGGGACAGGGGGCGTACGAGCAGTACTTC. J is TRBJ2-7 and V is TRBV28; 12 bases are shared with TRBD1. This CDR3 region has 14 residues. Germline trimming cut 7 bases from V and 4 bases from J; bases unmatched to any gene: 5. The germline CDR1 and CDR2 sequences are MDHEN and SYDVKM.

The chain links TRBV27 to TRBJ2-7; D uncertain. V was shortened by 5 bases and J by 1 base, with 15 bases between the two germline ends. CDR3 length equals 15 residues. Germline assignment: CDR1 MNHEY and CDR2 SMNVEV (reference sequence). The CDR3 is CASSKRIPFSYEQYF. CDR3 in DNA: TGTGCCAGCAGTAAGAGGATTCCCTTTTCCTACGAGCAGTACTTC.

The rearrangement links TRBV15 to TRBJ2-5; 7 bases are shared with TRBD1. Germline CDR1 reads LNHNV; CDR2 reads YYDKDF (reference sequence). V was clipped by 3 bases and J by 1 base; unmatched bases: 8. CDR3 length: 16 amino acids. The CDR3 region is CATSSHTGVPQETQYF. As DNA, the CDR3 is TGTGCCACCAGCAGCCACACAGGGGTTCCCCAAGAGACCCAGTACTTC.

The rearrangement links TRBV28 to TRBJ1-2; D perhaps matches TRBD1 (6 bases). Trimming shortened V by 2 bases and J by 2 bases, and 9 bases separated the two germline ends. The CDR3 covers 14 residues. Germline CDR1 MDHEN, CDR2 SYDVKM. Written as DNA, the CDR3 is TGTGCCAGCAGTTTAACAGGGACAAACTATGGCTACACCTTC. This encodes CASSLTGTNYGYTF.

The rearrangement links TRBV7-9 to TRBJ2-1, with 11 bases aligning to TRBD2. The CDR3 is made up of 15 amino acids. CDR1 SEHNR and CDR2 FQNEAQ come from the germline V gene (reference sequence). V shed 1 base, J shed 7 bases, and the junction held 3 bases outside the gene matches. Here the CDR3 reads CASSLVTSGRNEQFF. CDR3 bases: TGTGCCAGCAGCTTAGTAACTAGCGGGAGAAATGAGCAGTTCTTC.

This chain uses TRBV28 with TRBJ1-5, with a possible D match to TRBD1 (6 bases). In germline, CDR1 is MDHEN, CDR2 SYDVKM. CDR3 size: 14 residues. Trimming shortened V by 11 bases and J by 7 bases, and 21 bases separated the two germline ends. CDR3 coding DNA: TGTGCCGTAAGAGGGGGAATCGGGAACCAGCCCCAGCATTTT. Its translation: CAVRGGIGNQPQHF.

The chain combines TRBV10-3 with TRBJ2-1; 9 positions agree with TRBD2. This CDR3 is 19 amino acids long. Germline-derived CDR1 and CDR2 are ENHRY and SYGVKD. The J segment lost 4 bases and the V segment lost 0 bases, leaving 13 bases of the junction unmatched. In DNA form, the CDR3 reads TGTGCCATCAGTGAGTCGAGAGCGGGAGGCCCCGCGACGTACAATGAGCAGTTCTTC. Amino acids: CAISESRAGGPATYNEQFF.

This chain uses TRBV19 with TRBJ2-7; D call uncertain. Between the trimmed V and J ends, which lost 7 bases and 4 bases, there was a span of 20 bases. This CDR3 contains 15 residues. Germline V lookup: CDR1 LNHDA, CDR2 SQIVND (reference sequence). CDR3 sequence: CASKLVGSATYEQYF. The DNA of the CDR3 is TGTGCCAGTAAATTGGTCGGCAGCGCGACGTACGAGCAGTACTTC.